These 17 T cell receptor beta chains came from one sample sequenced in a study of blood T cell repertoires in COVID-19. Here immunoSEQ multiplex PCR was the method, and the copy in TCRdb shows in-frame clones only, minus some. The sample lists more than 95,000 clones, 70% to 90% occurring once. Sequencing input: peripheral blood. The source is a man in his 70s who had recovered from COVID-19.

This clone turned up a few times. The gene calls are TRBV7-6 and TRBJ2-1; TRBD2 matches at 9 bases. Trimming removed 5 bases from V and 8 bases from J; junction bases left unmatched: 13. Germline V gene lookup returns CDR1 SGHVS and CDR2 FNYEAQ. The CDR3 has 16 residues. CDR3 in amino acids: CASSNSGSNHEDEQFF. DNA for the CDR3: TGTGCCAGCAGCAATAGCGGGAGTAATCATGAGGATGAGCAGTTCTTC.

This rearrangement joins TRBV5-1 to TRBJ2-7, with a tentative D call TRBD1 (5 bases). The CDR3 is 13 amino acids. CDR1 and CDR2 from the germline V gene are SGHRS and YFSETQ. Between the trimmed V and J ends, which lost 5 bases and 0 bases, there was a span of 9 bases. The CDR3 loop reads CASRDSYSYEQYF. DNA for the CDR3: TGCGCCAGCAGAGACAGCTACTCCTACGAGCAGTACTTC. Full variable domain (remainder filled in from reference TRBV5-1 and TRBJ2-7): KAGVTQTPRYLIKTRGQQVTLSCSPISGHRSVSWYQQTPGQGLQFLFEYFSETQRNKGNFPGRFSGRQFSNSRSEMNVSTLELGDSALYLCASRDSYSYEQYFGPGTRLTVT.

CDR3 nucleotide sequence: TGTGCCAGCAGCCAAGGTGGCAGCGGGAGGGGACACAATGAGCAGTTCTTC. It codes for CASSQGGSGRGHNEQFF. The chain links TRBV3-1 (or the pseudogene TRBV3-2) to TRBJ2-1; the match to TRBD2 covers 10 bases. J was trimmed by 5 bases and V by 1 base; bases with no gene match: 8. The germline V gene has CDR1 LGHDT and CDR2 YNNKEL (reference sequence). CDR3 size: 17 residues.

The chain uses TRBV7-2 and TRBJ2-5; TRBD2 matches at 9 bases. The trim removed 3 bases at V and 6 bases at J, leaving 5 bases unmatched. Germline values: CDR1 SGHTA, CDR2 FQGNSA. This CDR3 comprises 14 residues. CDR3 bases: TGTGCCAGCAGCTTTAGCGGGAGTTTGCAGACCCAGTACTTC. Protein sequence: CASSFSGSLQTQYF.

The chain combines TRBV11-2 with TRBJ2-7; 9 bases fit TRBD2. This CDR3 spans 14 amino acids. V trimming: 5 bases; J trimming: 5 bases; junction bases outside the gene matches: 7. Per germline, CDR1 SGHAT and CDR2 FQNNGV. This CDR3 reads CASSPRLAAHEQYF. Here the CDR3 DNA reads TGTGCCAGCAGCCCACGACTAGCGGCCCACGAGCAGTACTTC.

The gene calls are TRBV6-5 and TRBJ1-2; 8 nucleotides match TRBD1. CDR1 is MNHEY and CDR2 is SVGAGI in the germline V gene. The trim removed 2 bases at V and 5 bases at J, leaving 10 bases unmatched. The length of the CDR3 is 16 residues. CDR3 coding DNA: TGTGCCAGCAGTTACGTGCCAGGGGGCATTGGGTATGGCTACACCTTC. Its protein product is CASSYVPGGIGYGYTF.

The chain combines TRBV2 with TRBJ2-2; TRBD1 aligns across 7 bases. V was pared by 7 bases and J by 1 base, with 3 bases of the junction left unmatched. This CDR3 is built from 14 residues. Germline lookup yields CDR1 SNHLY and CDR2 FYNNEI. As DNA, the CDR3 is TGTGCCAGCACACGGACAGGGAACACCGGGGAGCTGTTTTTT. This codes for CASTRTGNTGELFF.

This chain connects TRBV6-6 to TRBJ2-3, with 7 nucleotides matching TRBD2. CDR1 MNHNY and CDR2 SVGAGI come from the germline V gene (reference sequence). Trimming removed 2 bases from V and 7 bases from J; junction bases left unmatched: 9. The CDR3 contains 15 residues. CDR3 nucleotides: TGTGCCAGCAGTTACCCCCAGGCGGGAGTAAATACGCAGTATTTT. It translates to CASSYPQAGVNTQYF.

The chain combines TRBV7-2 with TRBJ2-6; D gene unclear. CDR3 length equals 15 residues. CDR1 and CDR2 (germline): SGHTA, FQGNSA. The V and J ends lost 4 bases and 4 bases respectively, with 11 bases between them. The CDR3 region is CASSSPRRGANVLTF. The CDR3 DNA follows: TGTGCCAGCAGCTCCCCCCGGAGAGGGGCCAACGTCCTGACTTTC.

Here the CDR3 DNA reads TGTGCCAGCAGCGAGGGTTTACGGACTAGCTTCTACGAGCAGTACTTC. Amino acids: CASSEGLRTSFYEQYF. The chain joins TRBV9 to TRBJ2-7; TRBD2 matches 8 bases. The CDR3 has 16 residues. The germline V gene encodes CDR1 SGDLS and CDR2 YYNGEE. The trim removed 3 bases at V and 3 bases at J, leaving 11 bases unmatched. The entire variable domain, with the rest obtained from reference TRBV9 and TRBJ2-7, is as follows: DSGVTQTPKHLITATGQRVTLRCSPRSGDLSVYWYQQSLDQGLQFLIQYYNGEERAKGNILERFSAQQFPDLHSELNLSSLELGDSALYFCASSEGLRTSFYEQYFGPGTRLTVT.

This clone was seen just once. This chain connects TRBV10-3 to TRBJ2-1; 11 nucleotides match TRBD2. J gave up 0 bases and V 3 bases, and 13 bases lay outside the gene matches. CDR1 is ENHRY, CDR2 SYGVKD, per germline. This CDR3 spans 20 amino acids. The CDR3 loop is CAISDKGLAGGRSSYNEQFF. In nucleotides, the CDR3 is TGTGCCATCAGTGACAAGGGGCTAGCGGGGGGCCGTAGCTCCTACAATGAGCAGTTCTTC.

The rearrangement links TRBV7-3 to TRBJ1-6, with 11 nucleotides matching TRBD1. This CDR3 spans 18 amino acids. V was clipped by 6 bases and J by 1 base; unmatched bases: 8. The V gene's germline CDR1 is SGHTA and CDR2 FQGTGA. CDR3 DNA sequence: TGTGCCAGCAGTTCCGGGACAGGGGGTGGGTCCTATAATTCACCCCTCCACTTT. Translated, it gives CASSSGTGGGSYNSPLHF.

The J gene is TRBJ2-7, the V gene TRBV5-1; 9 nucleotides align to TRBD2. J was trimmed by 5 bases and V by 4 bases; bases with no gene match: 19. CDR3 length: 18 residues. From germline, CDR1 is SGHRS and CDR2 YFSETQ. The CDR3 region is CASSPRELAGAPVDEQYF. CDR3 DNA sequence: TGCGCCAGCAGCCCCCGTGAACTAGCGGGTGCGCCGGTCGACGAGCAGTACTTC. The entire variable domain, with the rest obtained from reference TRBV5-1 and TRBJ2-7, is as follows: KAGVTQTPRYLIKTRGQQVTLSCSPISGHRSVSWYQQTPGQGLQFLFEYFSETQRNKGNFPGRFSGRQFSNSRSEMNVSTLELGDSALYLCASSPRELAGAPVDEQYFGPGTRLTVT.

This rearrangement joins TRBV29-1 to TRBJ1-2; 8 nucleotides line up with TRBD1. The CDR3 spans 12 residues. J gave up 6 bases and V 6 bases, and 6 bases lay outside the gene matches. Germline V gives CDR1 SQVTM, CDR2 ANQGSEA. The CDR3 loop reads CSVVQGGDGYTF. The CDR3 region has the DNA TGCAGCGTGGTACAGGGGGGAGATGGCTACACCTTC.

Comment on this clone: This sample also contains other DNA sequences that code for the same CDR3. The chain has TRBV28 and TRBJ1-2; D not resolved. Trimming pared 2 bases from V and 5 bases from J, leaving 6 bases between. CDR1 and CDR2 (germline): MDHEN, SYDVKM. The CDR3 has 12 amino acids. Here the CDR3 DNA reads TGTGCCAGCAGTTTAGGAGGGTATGGCTACACCTTC. Residues: CASSLGGYGYTF.

The rearrangement joins TRBV5-1 to TRBJ2-5; no clear D gene. The CDR3 sequence is 14 residues long. The V and J ends lost 4 bases and 2 bases respectively, with 12 bases between them. Germline V CDR1 and CDR2: SGHRS, YFSETQ. This chain's CDR3 is CASSAMLLQETQYF. The DNA for the CDR3 is TGCGCCAGCAGCGCTATGTTACTACAAGAGACCCAGTACTTC.

The V call is TRBV15, the J call TRBJ2-7; TRBD1 agrees at 9 bases. Per the germline V gene, CDR1 is LNHNV and CDR2 is YYDKDF (reference sequence). V dropped 0 bases and J dropped 1; count of bases not matched to a gene: 4. This CDR3 contains 16 residues. This CDR3 is CATSREPGQGSYEQYF. As DNA, the CDR3 is TGTGCCACCAGCAGAGAACCCGGACAGGGGTCCTACGAGCAGTACTTC.